This T cell receptor beta chain was identified in a study of early T cells in non-severe SARS-CoV-2 infection listed by TCRdb under 2021. Regarding the study in general: Bulk RNA from unsorted whole blood was used for TCR sequencing, so alpha and beta chains could not be paired. Beyond this particular receptor, the publication reports: VDJdb matching was skewed toward anti-spike CD8 responses and likely underestimated virus-specific expansions by missing private and CD4 specificities.

Receptor amplification or capture employed 5' RACE. Sequencing took place on a NextSeq 500. In the TCR library protocol, unique molecular identifiers were attached to individual cDNA molecules to correct for PCR bias and sequencing error. Both TCR alpha and beta chains were sequenced, and tight co-correlation was observed between alpha and beta sequence abundances in each sample. As for the original processing: V gene, J gene and CDR3 annotation of TCR sequences was performed with Decombinator V4. TCRs were defined as expanded if a significant change between any two time points was detected under a Poisson model with p below 0.0001. TCR abundances were normalised to the total number of TCRs sequenced per sample and were expressed as counts per million. TRAV1-2 paired with TRAJ12, TRAJ20 or TRAJ33 defined MAIT TCRs, while TRAV10 paired with TRAJ18 defined iNKT TCRs. VDJdb, accessed on 1 November 2021, was searched for TCRs annotated for CMV, EBV and SARS-CoV-2, and TCRs annotated for more than one antigen were excluded. TCRdb reanalyzed the raw reads on its own, using fastp at Q25 for trimming and MiXCR for clone calling, and kept in-frame beta chains. CDR3 protein sequences are deduplicated, and each keeps its most common genes and DNA. TCRdb, not the authors, supplied the V and J calls. Present in this sample are about 69,000 distinct CDR3 sequences, about an eighth of which were seen just once. The ten largest clones represent under 7% of the sample.

The CDR3 covers 14 residues, taking in both the cysteine and the phenylalanine. The retained sequence is limited to the CDR3, 42 bases, with the frame set at the first base. The germline V gene (reference sequence) sets CDR1 to SEHNR and CDR2 to FQNEAQ. V lost 1 base and J lost 7 bases; the stretch between them is 11 bases long. Set within a cohort of healthcare workers in London, UK, this nested case-control study involved weekly PCR testing of nasopharyngeal swabs along with blood sampling. Healthcare workers were recruited between 23 and 31 March 2020, during the week of the UK lockdown, and were followed weekly for up to 16 weeks. This clonotype was counted between two and nine times. Its recognized antigen is unknown. No qualities accompany the bases; no much larger clone lies one base away.

The sequencing here drew on whole blood, taken at baseline. The chain employs TRBV7-9 and TRBJ2-1; D gene: possibly TRBD2, on 6 matching bases. This TCR was recovered from an adult who was a healthcare worker with PCR-confirmed SARS-CoV-2 infection or an uninfected control (not recorded which). CDR3 sequence: CASSLEPSGNEQFF. In nucleotide form, the sequence is TGTGCCAGCAGCTTAGAACCGAGCGGGAATGAGCAGTTCTTC.